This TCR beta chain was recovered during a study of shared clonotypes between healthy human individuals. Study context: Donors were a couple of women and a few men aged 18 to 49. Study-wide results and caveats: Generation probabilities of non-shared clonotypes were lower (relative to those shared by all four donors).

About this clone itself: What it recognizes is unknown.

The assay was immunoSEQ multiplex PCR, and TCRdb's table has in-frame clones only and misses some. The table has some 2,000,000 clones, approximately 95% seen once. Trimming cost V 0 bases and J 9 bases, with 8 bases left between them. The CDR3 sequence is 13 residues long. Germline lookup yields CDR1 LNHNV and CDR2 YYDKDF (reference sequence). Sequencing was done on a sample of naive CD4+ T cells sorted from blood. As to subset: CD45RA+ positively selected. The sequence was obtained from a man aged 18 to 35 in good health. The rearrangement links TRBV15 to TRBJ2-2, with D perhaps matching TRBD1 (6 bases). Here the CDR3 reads CATSRDGQRELFF. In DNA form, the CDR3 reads TGTGCCACCAGCAGAGATGGACAGCGGGAGCTGTTTTTT.